This section outlines one T cell receptor beta chain sequence together with its context. Its antigen is undetermined. Positively selected for CCR7, the CD45RO-negative cells used as naive CD8 cells excluded terminally differentiated effector memory CD45RA+ cells. Each of the donors was a healthy adult who was HIV-negative and had not had a recent acute infection or vaccination. The entry originates in a study of shared clonotypes between healthy human individuals. Study-wide background: For every donor, three CD4 naive, three CD4 memory, two CD8 naive and one CD8 memory plates were used.

Sorted-subset replicate PCR reactions contained 200 to 250 ng DNA, corresponding to approximately 30,000 T cell genomes. Sequencing was performed with immunoSEQ multiplex PCR; in TCRdb, only in-frame clones are kept and a portion is missing. The sample holds 2 million to 2.5 million clones, 93% seen once. Findings and caveats of the study: Generally, naive subsets (rather than memory subsets) showed larger estimated richness.

Germline CDR1 reads SGHNT; CDR2 reads YYREEE (reference sequence). V lost 4 bases, J lost 1 base, and 11 bases lay in between. There are 14 residues in the CDR3. Input material: naive CD8+ T cells from PBMCs. The genes are TRBV5-4 and TRBJ1-2; the D is unclear. This clonotype was sampled from a man between 18 and 29 years old in good health. Some clones in this sample may be carry-over from other donors' samples. The CDR3 loop reads CASSPRTDNYGYTF. In DNA, the CDR3 is TGTGCCAGCAGCCCTCGGACTGATAACTATGGCTACACCTTC.